The rows below give T cell receptor beta chains drawn from one sample of a study of patients and donors after allogeneic stem cell transplantation. Via MiXCR, TCRdb re-called the RT-PCR reads, giving one row per CDR3 protein. The profile covers roughly 180,000 distinct CDR3 sequences, with 41% appearing a single time and about 35% taken by the ten largest. Sequenced: blood, either unsorted or a sorted T cell fraction (not recorded which). These receptors were collected from a human donor who was either an allogeneic HSCT recipient or a stem cell or donor lymphocyte infusion donor (not recorded which). It is not recorded whose cells these are; they may come from a transplant donor. Each CDR3 is given with its conserved first and last residue. The D gene is left open where the match is weak. Only part of the rows carry a size: once, few, many, or a class if the clone is expanded.

>TRBV29-1|TRBJ1-2|TRBD1|.
CSVEAGGSDGYTF
TGCAGCGTTGAGGCAGGGGGGTCCGATGGCTACACCTTC
>TRBV19|TRBJ2-5|.|.
CASRKDGQGGETQYF
TGTGCCAGTAGGAAAGACGGACAGGGAGGGGAGACCCAGTACTTC
>TRBV2|TRBJ1-4|.|.
CASTVRGGTNEKLFF
TGTGCCAGCACCGTGCGGGGGGGCACTAATGAAAAACTGTTTTTT
>TRBV5-1|TRBJ1-2|.|few
CASSLEGDYGYTF
TGCGCCAGCAGCTTGGAGGGAGACTATGGCTACACCTTC
>TRBV15|TRBJ1-3|.|.
CATSRDLALNVPSGNTIYF
TGTGCCACCAGCAGAGATTTAGCTCTGAACGTTCCCTCTGGAAACACCATATATTTT
>TRBV6-2/TRBV6-3|TRBJ2-7|.|once
CASSYGTRGYEQYF
TGTGCCAGCAGTTATGGGACTCGAGGCTACGAGCAGTACTTC
>TRBV20-1|TRBJ2-6|TRBD1|.
CSAWTGAGANVLTF
TGCAGTGCTTGGACAGGGGCCGGGGCCAACGTCCTGACTTTC
>TRBV28|TRBJ2-7|.|.
CASSRKTRRGSYEQYF
TGTGCCAGCAGTAGAAAAACCCGTCGGGGGTCCTACGAGCAGTACTTC
>TRBV12-3/TRBV12-4|TRBJ2-1|.|.
CASSFWGNEQFF
TGTGCCAGCAGTTTCTGGGGCAATGAGCAGTTCTTC
>TRBV28|TRBJ2-1|TRBD2|few
CASSRPGLEQFF
TGTGCCAGCAGTCGACCGGGACTAGAGCAGTTCTTC
>TRBV6-2/TRBV6-3|TRBJ2-1|.|.
CASSIDPYNEQFF
TGTGCCAGCAGCATCGATCCCTACAATGAGCAGTTCTTC
>TRBV15|TRBJ1-1|.|few
CATSRDRQQYTEAFF
TGTGCCACCAGCAGAGATCGACAGCAGTACACTGAAGCTTTCTTT
>TRBV4-3|TRBJ1-1|.|.
CASSQAGARDTEAFF
TGCGCCAGCAGCCAAGCGGGGGCGCGGGACACTGAAGCTTTCTTT
>TRBV5-1|TRBJ1-4|.|.
CASSPAGVTNEKLFF
TGCGCCAGCAGCCCTGCGGGGGTAACTAATGAAAAACTGTTTTTT
>TRBV20-1|TRBJ2-1|.|.
CSARDPGNEQFF
TGCAGTGCTAGAGATCCTGGGAATGAGCAGTTCTTC
>TRBV2|TRBJ1-1|.|.
CASSEVLVNTEAFF
TGTGCCAGCAGTGAGGTACTGGTGAACACTGAAGCTTTCTTT
>TRBV4-3|TRBJ2-7|.|once
CASSQDTREQYF
TGCGCCAGCAGCCAAGATACCCGCGAGCAGTACTTC
>TRBV15|TRBJ2-7|.|.
CATSSPGRSYEQYF
TGTGCCACCAGCAGTCCGGGGCGTTCCTACGAGCAGTACTTC
>TRBV4-3|TRBJ1-1|.|few
CASSHTTMNTEAFF
TGCGCCAGCAGCCATACGACAATGAACACTGAAGCTTTCTTT
>TRBV9|TRBJ2-3|TRBD1|few
CASSPRQGGMDTQYF
TGTGCCAGCAGTCCAAGACAGGGGGGGATGGATACGCAGTATTTT
>TRBV5-1|TRBJ2-1|TRBD1|few
CASSMTGDFYNEQFF
TGCGCCAGCAGCATGACAGGGGATTTCTACAATGAGCAGTTCTTC
>TRBV30|TRBJ2-7|TRBD1|.
CAWSFRGYEQYF
TGTGCCTGGAGTTTCAGGGGGTACGAGCAGTACTTC
>TRBV7-2|TRBJ2-7|TRBD2|many
CASSLEGGRARREQYF
TGTGCCAGCAGCTTAGAGGGCGGGAGGGCCAGGAGAGAGCAGTACTTC
>TRBV29-1|TRBJ2-2|TRBD2|few
CSVDLAGGSYTGELFF
TGCAGCGTTGATCTAGCGGGAGGGTCTTACACCGGGGAGCTGTTTTTT
>TRBV12-3/TRBV12-4|TRBJ2-1|.|.
CASSEVSRVVF
TGTGCCAGCAGTGAGGTCTCCAGGGTGGTCTTC
>TRBV15|TRBJ2-1|.|.
CATSRGREINEQFF
TGTGCCACCAGCAGAGGCAGGGAAATCAATGAGCAGTTCTTC
>TRBV27|TRBJ1-2|.|.
CATRGDHYGYTF
TGTGCCACCAGAGGGGACCATTATGGCTACACCTTC
>TRBV29-1|TRBJ2-5|.|few
CSVEIPNQTQYF
TGCAGCGTCGAGATACCCAACCAGACCCAGTACTTC
>TRBV3-1|TRBJ2-7|.|few
CASSPSTVPEQYF
TGTGCCAGCAGCCCATCTACAGTTCCCGAGCAGTACTTC
>TRBV6-2/TRBV6-3|TRBJ2-7|TRBD2|.
CASSTFSDPGLVNYEQYF
TGTGCCAGCAGCACTTTTTCTGATCCGGGACTAGTAAACTACGAGCAGTACTTC
>TRBV27|TRBJ2-7|TRBD2|.
CASTPGLADTYEQYF
TGTGCCAGCACCCCCGGACTAGCGGACACCTACGAGCAGTACTTC
>TRBV21-1|TRBJ2-3|.|.
CASSKGRDTDTQYF
TGTGCCAGCAGCAAAGGGCGCGACACAGATACGCAGTATTTT
>TRBV7-8|TRBJ1-3|TRBD1|few
CASSLTGVQGNTIYF
TGTGCCAGCAGCTTGACAGGGGTGCAAGGAAACACCATATATTTT
>TRBV19|TRBJ1-2|.|many
CASSMVAPRGDYGYTF
TGTGCCAGTAGTATGGTCGCCCCCCGGGGGGACTATGGCTACACCTTC
>TRBV25-1|TRBJ1-2|.|once
CASSEVESGTYGYTF
TGTGCCAGCAGTGAAGTAGAGTCAGGGACCTATGGCTACACCTTC
>TRBV7-9|TRBJ2-1|.|.
CASSSPAGDNEQFF
TGTGCCAGCAGCTCCCCGGCCGGGGACAATGAGCAGTTCTTC
>TRBV12-3/TRBV12-4|TRBJ1-1|.|few
CASSYGVGEAFF
TGTGCCAGCTCCTATGGGGTTGGTGAAGCTTTCTTT
>TRBV6-5|TRBJ2-7|.|.
CASSPSSLGTYEQYF
TGTGCCAGCAGCCCTTCATCGTTGGGGACTTACGAGCAGTACTTC
>TRBV28|TRBJ2-7|.|few
CASSTRGDNHEQYF
TGTGCCAGCAGCACCCGAGGGGACAACCACGAGCAGTACTTC
>TRBV5-1|TRBJ2-1|TRBD2|few
CASSSSGNEQFF
TGCGCCAGCAGCTCTAGCGGCAATGAGCAGTTCTTC
>TRBV28|TRBJ2-5|.|.
CASSLSGVIETQYF
TGTGCCAGCAGTTTATCAGGGGTCATCGAGACCCAGTACTTC
>TRBV11-2|TRBJ1-5|.|.
CASSLGYRHSSNQPQHF
TGTGCCAGCAGCTTAGGGTACCGTCATAGTAGCAATCAGCCCCAGCATTTT
>TRBV6-2/TRBV6-3|TRBJ1-5|.|.
CASRHRESNQPQHF
TGTGCCAGCAGGCACAGGGAATCCAATCAGCCCCAGCATTTT
>TRBV4-1|TRBJ1-3|.|.
CASSQPPDRSGNTIYF
TGCGCCAGCAGCCAACCACCCGACAGATCTGGAAACACCATATATTTT
>TRBV27|TRBJ1-5|.|.
CASSASRPTGNQPQHF
TGTGCCAGCTCCGCGTCCCGGCCCACCGGCAATCAGCCCCAGCATTTT
>TRBV7-6|TRBJ2-7|.|few
CASSRTENYEQYF
TGTGCCAGCAGCCGAACAGAGAACTACGAGCAGTACTTC
>TRBV5-1|TRBJ1-2|TRBD1|.
CASSVSGTGDVYGYTF
TGCGCCAGCAGCGTATCCGGGACAGGTGATGTCTATGGCTACACCTTC
>TRBV7-8|TRBJ1-1|TRBD1|.
CASSLGGQGAFYTEAFF
TGTGCCAGCAGCTTAGGAGGGCAGGGGGCGTTTTACACTGAAGCTTTCTTT
>TRBV30|TRBJ2-7|.|.
CAWTGGTYEQYF
TGTGCCTGGACAGGGGGGACCTACGAGCAGTACTTC
>TRBV11-2|TRBJ1-5|.|.
CASSSSRVSNQPQHF
TGTGCCAGCAGCTCTTCGAGGGTGAGCAATCAGCCCCAGCATTTT
>TRBV6-5|TRBJ1-3|.|.
CASSSQWGTSGNTIYF
TGTGCCAGCAGTTCCCAATGGGGGACCTCTGGAAACACCATATATTTT
>TRBV7-2|TRBJ1-1|.|.
CASSLAGRVGGTEAFF
TGTGCCAGCAGCTTAGCTGGTAGGGTGGGGGGCACTGAAGCTTTCTTT
>TRBV29-1|TRBJ2-3|TRBD2|.
CSGVLAGDSSTDTQYF
TGCAGCGGGGTACTAGCGGGGGATAGCAGCACAGATACGCAGTATTTT
>TRBV9|TRBJ2-7|.|.
CASSPSDREYEQYF
TGTGCCAGCAGCCCTTCGGACAGAGAGTACGAGCAGTACTTC
>TRBV7-9|TRBJ2-1|.|.
CAAGEQFF
TGTGCCGCTGGGGAGCAGTTCTTC